The source of this T cell receptor (beta chain) is a study of T cells in Graves' hyperthyroidism and ophthalmopathy (dated by TCRdb to about 2019). Broadly, across the study: Peripheral blood was collected at initial diagnosis, before any treatment. To identify TCR V-J signatures that set the groups apart, the researchers used a discovery cohort of more than 95 patients, made up of 43 with Graves' ophthalmopathy and some 55 with stable Graves' hyperthyroidism. Prospective prediction of ophthalmopathy was tested in an independent validation cohort of some 20 hyperthyroidism patients and 17 patients who later progressed to ophthalmopathy. The roughly 94 discovery patients were randomly split 7:3 into training and test sets. The study also compared thyroid tissue and blood T-cell repertoires from several Graves' hyperthyroidism patients. After sampling, hyperthyroidism patients received methimazole starting at 30 mg daily, and ophthalmopathy patients received high-dose intravenous methylprednisolone. The paper describes TCR Vbeta CDR3 sequencing of 135 peripheral blood samples, made up of approximately 40 ophthalmopathy patients, around 78 hyperthyroidism patients and 17 progressor patients.

From a lookup of the germline V gene, CDR1 and CDR2 are MGHRA and YSYEKL. The CDR3 measures 17 amino acids from cysteine to phenylalanine. The entry retains the CDR3 DNA only, 51 bases that are in frame from base 1. The hyperthyroidism patients were between 18 and 65 years old and newly diagnosed, with a disease duration of less than 2 months. The study excluded patients with uncontrolled infections, other autoimmune diseases, pregnancy or lactation. Diagnoses relied on clinical symptoms, serum thyroxine and TRAb, thyroid ultrasound and orbital computed tomography. Blood from progressor patients was drawn when they were first diagnosed with hyperthyroidism, before any ophthalmopathy symptoms appeared. PBMCs were isolated from 8 to 10 ml of fresh peripheral blood by Ficoll-Paque density gradient centrifugation. Patients classed as progressors first received a Graves' hyperthyroidism diagnosis and then went on to develop ophthalmopathy during follow-up. Total RNA was extracted using Trizol reagent, and RNA quality was assessed on an Agilent 2100 Bioanalyzer.

Results the study describes overall, beyond this receptor: In validation, the model predicted progression to ophthalmopathy a median of about 6.8 months before onset, with roughly 70% sensitivity and 72.22% specificity. A 13 V-J signature model separated ophthalmopathy from stable hyperthyroidism, with around 91% sensitivity and 81.08% specificity in cross-validation and 80%/75% in testing. Blood samples also contained most of the expanded thyroid clonotypes (frequency above 0.001), which suggests that blood repertoires may reflect thyroid immune responses. No statistical method was used to fix the sample size in advance, and group allocation was not hidden from the investigators.

Points on this clonotype: What antigen it recognizes has not been identified. At one end, the junction sequence differs from germline, possibly due to a read error.

The TCR beta CDR3 regions were amplified from RNA transcripts. The first round of RT-PCR for the TCR CDR3 was performed with the HTBI primer set and the Qiagen OneStep RT-PCR kit. A second multiplex PCR round built the libraries, followed by size selection and purification. Sequencing of the libraries was done on an Illumina HiSeq2000 using paired-end 100 bp reads. The paper's processing steps were these. SOAPnuke was used to process the raw data, throwing out any read that contained adapters or uncalled bases, had a mean Phred below 15, or lacked an exact constant-primer or identifier match. High-quality paired reads were merged using COPE v1.2.5, and each unique nucleotide sequence was defined as a clonotype. MiTCR v1.1 was used to align clonotypes to the IMGT TRBV, TRBD and TRBJ reference segments. The analysis was restricted to V-J combinations with a frequency above 0.0001, which together covered 98% to 99.2% of the repertoires. The TCS score was defined as the ratio of F50 (clonal expansion) to E x V (chaos), calculated using BLOSUM62-based TCRdist between CDR3 peptides within each V-J. Welch's t-statistics and random forest reduced several hundred V-J features to under 15, which were used in a naive Bayes classifier (R e1071). Clones were called with MiXCR by TCRdb after fastp trimmed the public reads at Q25, and only in-frame beta chains were retained. Identical CDR3 protein sequences are pooled into one entry, listed with their most common genes and DNA. The V and J calls, along with clone size, are taken from TCRdb and not from the paper's own processing. The sample table contains around 350,000 distinct CDR3 sequences; only one count was recorded for 17% of them. Jointly, the top ten make up roughly 35% of the sample.

The chain uses TRBV4-1 and TRBJ1-6, with the D segment identity uncertain. The source is a woman aged 25 to 39 with Graves' hyperthyroidism that later progressed to Graves' ophthalmopathy. Sequencing was carried out using blood. CDR3 loop: CVSSQGRASSYNSPLHF. The nucleotide sequence reads TGCGTCAGCAGCCAAGGACGGGCGAGCTCCTATAATTCACCCCTCCACTTT.